Included here is one T cell receptor (beta chain) sequence, with context. The CDR3 runs to 18 residues. V dropped 6 bases and J dropped 0 bases, with 18 bases sitting between them. Germline V gene lookup returns CDR1 LNHDA and CDR2 SQIVND (reference sequence). Generated by immunoSEQ multiplex PCR, the TCRdb table keeps only in-frame clones and is missing some. In the table there are around 830 clones, about 22% of which are singletons. This record belongs to a study of T cells in localized non-small cell lung cancer. V gene TRBV19 combines with J gene TRBJ1-6; the D gene is possibly TRBD1 (5 bases). The sample here was normal lung tissue next to the tumor, taken before any cancer treatment. The sequence was obtained from a man aged 35 to 69 with stage I lung adenocarcinoma. CDR3 sequence: CASSSTWGYSSYNSPLHF. The CDR3 DNA follows: TGTGCCAGTAGCTCCACCTGGGGGTACAGCTCCTATAATTCACCCCTCCACTTT.